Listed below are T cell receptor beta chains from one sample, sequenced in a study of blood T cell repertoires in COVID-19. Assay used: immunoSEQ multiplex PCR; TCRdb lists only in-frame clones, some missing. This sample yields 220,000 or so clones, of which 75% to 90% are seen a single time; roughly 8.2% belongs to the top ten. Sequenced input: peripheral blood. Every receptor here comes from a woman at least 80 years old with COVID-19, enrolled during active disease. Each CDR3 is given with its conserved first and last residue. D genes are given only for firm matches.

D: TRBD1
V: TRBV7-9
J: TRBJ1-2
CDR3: CASSSEGQSYGYTF

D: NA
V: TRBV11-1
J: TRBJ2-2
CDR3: CASSLGLEVGELFF

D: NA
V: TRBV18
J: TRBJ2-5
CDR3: CASSPLTEKGTQYF

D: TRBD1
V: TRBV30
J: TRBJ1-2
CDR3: CAWGRGLGYTF

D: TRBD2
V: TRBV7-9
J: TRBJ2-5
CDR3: CASSLDPGLAEWETQYF

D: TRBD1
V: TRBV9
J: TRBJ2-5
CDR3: CASTIGQGMGETQYF

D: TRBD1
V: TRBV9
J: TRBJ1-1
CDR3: CASSVGPPGQGTEAFF

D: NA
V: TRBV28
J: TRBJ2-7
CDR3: CASTPHGGVSYEQYF

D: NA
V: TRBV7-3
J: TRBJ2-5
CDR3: CASSLQFGETQYF

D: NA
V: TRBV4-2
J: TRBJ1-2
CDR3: CASSPRTDSNYGYTF

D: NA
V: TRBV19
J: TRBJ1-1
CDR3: CASSIGGRVTTEAFF

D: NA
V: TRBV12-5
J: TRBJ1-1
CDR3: CASGSGGNTEAFF

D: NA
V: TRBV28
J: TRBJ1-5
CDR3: CASQYRGNQPQHF

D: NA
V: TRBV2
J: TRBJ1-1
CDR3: CASSKNTGSGEAFF

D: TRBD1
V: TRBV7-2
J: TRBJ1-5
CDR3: CASSPDRGGNQPQHF

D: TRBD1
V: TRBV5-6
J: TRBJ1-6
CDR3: CASSLDGTANSPLHF

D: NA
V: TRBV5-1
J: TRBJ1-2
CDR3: CASSAGRSYTF

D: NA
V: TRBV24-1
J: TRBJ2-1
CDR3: CATSDYREINEQFF

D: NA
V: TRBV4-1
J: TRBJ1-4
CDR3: CASSQGGGREKLFF

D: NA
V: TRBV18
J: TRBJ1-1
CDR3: CASSPPESLNTEAFF

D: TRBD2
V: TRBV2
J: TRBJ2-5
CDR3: CASRSAGGPQETQYF

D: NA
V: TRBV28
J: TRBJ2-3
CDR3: CASSLPARDTQYF

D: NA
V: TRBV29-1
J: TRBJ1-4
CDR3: CSVAGGLREKLFF

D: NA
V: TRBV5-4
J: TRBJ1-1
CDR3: CASSLGGRMNTEAFF

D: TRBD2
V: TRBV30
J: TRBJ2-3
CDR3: CAWSEGLAVGDTQYF

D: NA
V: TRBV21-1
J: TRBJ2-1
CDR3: CASTCLADYNEQFF

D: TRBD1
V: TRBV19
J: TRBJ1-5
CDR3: CASSTRQGAPFNQPQHF

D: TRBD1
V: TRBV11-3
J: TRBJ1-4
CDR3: CASSLGGQYATNEKLFF

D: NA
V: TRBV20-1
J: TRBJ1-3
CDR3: CSSFSGNTIYF

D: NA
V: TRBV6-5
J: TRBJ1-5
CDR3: CASRDKMIINQPQHF

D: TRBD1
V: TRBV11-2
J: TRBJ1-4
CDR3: CASSFTTGGASEKLFF

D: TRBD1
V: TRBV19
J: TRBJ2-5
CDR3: CASSIDRQGKTQYF

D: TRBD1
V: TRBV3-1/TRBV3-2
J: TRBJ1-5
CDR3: CASSQGGQGHQPQHF

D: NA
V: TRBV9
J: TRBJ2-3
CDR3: CASSTTDFSWADTQYF

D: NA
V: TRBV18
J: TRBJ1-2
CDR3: CASSSMGGYTF

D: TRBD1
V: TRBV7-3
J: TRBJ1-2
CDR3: CASRFTGGPYYGYTF

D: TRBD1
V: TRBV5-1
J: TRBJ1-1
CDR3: CASRTNGQVNTEAFF

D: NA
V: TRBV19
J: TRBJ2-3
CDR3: CASTRGDSTDTQYF

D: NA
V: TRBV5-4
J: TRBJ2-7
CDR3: CASSSSGYEQYF

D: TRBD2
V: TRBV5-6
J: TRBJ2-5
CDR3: CASSLLGGGQETQYF

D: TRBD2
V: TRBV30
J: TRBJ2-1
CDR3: CAWSKGTSGRNEQFF

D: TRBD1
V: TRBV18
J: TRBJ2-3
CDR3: CASSGQGAKKGTQYF

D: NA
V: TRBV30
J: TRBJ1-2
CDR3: CAWSATGFGYGYTF

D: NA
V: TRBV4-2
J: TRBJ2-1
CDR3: CASSLNGLNGPQFF